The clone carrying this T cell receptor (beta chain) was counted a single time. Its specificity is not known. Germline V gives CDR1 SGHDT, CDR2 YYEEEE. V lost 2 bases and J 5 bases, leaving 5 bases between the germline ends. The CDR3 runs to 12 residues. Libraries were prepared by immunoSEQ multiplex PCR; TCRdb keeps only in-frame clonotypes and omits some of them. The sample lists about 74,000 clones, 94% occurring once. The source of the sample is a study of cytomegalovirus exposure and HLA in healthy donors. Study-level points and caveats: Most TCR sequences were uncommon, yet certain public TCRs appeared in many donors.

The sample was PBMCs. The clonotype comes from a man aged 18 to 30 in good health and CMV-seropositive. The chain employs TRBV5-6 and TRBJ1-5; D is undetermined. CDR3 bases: TGTGCCAGCAGCTTCGGTTATCAGCCCCAGCATTTT. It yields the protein CASSFGYQPQHF.